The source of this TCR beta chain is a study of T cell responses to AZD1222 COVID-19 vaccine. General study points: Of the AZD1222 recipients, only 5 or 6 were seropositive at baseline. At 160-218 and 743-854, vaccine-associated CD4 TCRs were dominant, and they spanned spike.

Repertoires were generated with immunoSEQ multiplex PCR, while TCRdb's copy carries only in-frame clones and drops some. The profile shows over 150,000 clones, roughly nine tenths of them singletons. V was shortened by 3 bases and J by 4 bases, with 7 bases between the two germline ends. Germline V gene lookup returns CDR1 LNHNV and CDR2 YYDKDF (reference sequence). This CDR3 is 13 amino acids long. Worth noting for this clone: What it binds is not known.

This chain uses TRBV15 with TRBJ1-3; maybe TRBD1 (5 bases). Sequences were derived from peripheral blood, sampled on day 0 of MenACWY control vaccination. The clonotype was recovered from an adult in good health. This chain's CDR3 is CATSRGRGNTIYF. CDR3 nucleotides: TGTGCCACCAGCAGGGGACGGGGAAACACCATATATTTT.